A selection of T cell receptor beta chains follows, all from one sample in a study of blood T cell repertoires in COVID-19. TCRdb's copy holds only in-frame clones and misses some; the assay was immunoSEQ multiplex PCR. The sample holds 250,000 to 300,000 clones, 85% to 90% seen once. Sequenced sample: PBMCs or T cells enriched from blood (not recorded which). Receptor source: a woman aged 55-70 years in a cohort exposed to, infected with or recovered from COVID-19 (not recorded which). The conserved cysteine and the conserved F or W are not part of the CDR3 here.

v_call cdr3_aa
TRBV10-2 ASSELGIGDFYGYT
TRBV10-3 AISEGDRRTGELF
TRBV2 ASTRGTGGDSPLH
TRBV6-5 ASSYGLAVYNEQF
TRBV6-5 ASSPIGGYNEQF
TRBV19 ASGLTGVAF
TRBV3-1/TRBV3-2 ASSQAVEQY
TRBV18 ASSSGREMGGYT
TRBV3-1/TRBV3-2 ASSHTSQETQY
TRBV30 AWRYSSGPLSSYNSPLH
TRBV5-4 ASSLNRGATNEKLF
TRBV24-1 ATSDPSGRIDTQY
TRBV5-1 ASSLVGQETQY
TRBV9 ASSVGGLAVTGELF
TRBV4-1 ASSSKLAAYEQY
TRBV2 ASSARRGKETQY
TRBV6-5 ASRGTVLGANVLT
TRBV21-1 ASSKEGRGRVMNQPQH